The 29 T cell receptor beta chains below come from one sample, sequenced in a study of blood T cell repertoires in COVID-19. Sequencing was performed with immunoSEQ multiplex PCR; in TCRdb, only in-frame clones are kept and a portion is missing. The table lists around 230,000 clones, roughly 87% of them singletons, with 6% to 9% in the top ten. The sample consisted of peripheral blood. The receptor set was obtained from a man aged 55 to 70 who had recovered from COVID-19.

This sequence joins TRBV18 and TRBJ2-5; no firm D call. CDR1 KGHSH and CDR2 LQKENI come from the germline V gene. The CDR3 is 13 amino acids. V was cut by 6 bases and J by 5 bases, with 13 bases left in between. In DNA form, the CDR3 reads TGTGCCAGCTCCGGTGCCACGCGCGAGACCCAGTACTTC. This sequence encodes CASSGATRETQYF.

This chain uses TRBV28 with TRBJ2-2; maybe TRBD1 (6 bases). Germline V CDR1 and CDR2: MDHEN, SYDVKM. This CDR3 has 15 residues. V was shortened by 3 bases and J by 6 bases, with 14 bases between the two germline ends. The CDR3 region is CASSLVSGGPGELFF. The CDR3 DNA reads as TGTGCCAGCAGTTTGGTATCTGGGGGCCCCGGGGAGCTGTTTTTT. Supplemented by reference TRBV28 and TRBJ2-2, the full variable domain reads DVKVTQSSRYLVKRTGEKVFLECVQDMDHENMFWYRQDPGLGLRLIYFSYDVKMKEKGDIPEGYSVSREKKERFSLILESASTNQTSMYLCASSLVSGGPGELFFGEGSRLTVL.

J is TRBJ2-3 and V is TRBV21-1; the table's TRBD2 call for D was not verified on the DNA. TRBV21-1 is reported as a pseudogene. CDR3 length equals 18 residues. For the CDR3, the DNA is TGTGCCAGCAGCGCGGGACTAGCGGGGGCTACTAGCACAGATACGCAGTATTTT. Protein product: CASSAGLAGATSTDTQYF.

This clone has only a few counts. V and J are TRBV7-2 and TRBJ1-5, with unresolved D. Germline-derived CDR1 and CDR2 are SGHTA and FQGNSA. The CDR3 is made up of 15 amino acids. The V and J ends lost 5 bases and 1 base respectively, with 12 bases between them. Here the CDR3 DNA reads TGTGCCAGCAGCCCCGGAGGCGGGAGCAATCAGCCCCAGCATTTT. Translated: CASSPGGGSNQPQHF.

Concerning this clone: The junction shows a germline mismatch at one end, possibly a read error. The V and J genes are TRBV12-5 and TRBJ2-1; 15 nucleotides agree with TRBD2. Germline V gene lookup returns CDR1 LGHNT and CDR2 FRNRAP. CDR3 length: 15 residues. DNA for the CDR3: TGTGCTAGTGGTTTGCCCCGGACTAGCGGGGGGGTTTCGGTCTTC. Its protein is CASGLPRTSGGVSVF.

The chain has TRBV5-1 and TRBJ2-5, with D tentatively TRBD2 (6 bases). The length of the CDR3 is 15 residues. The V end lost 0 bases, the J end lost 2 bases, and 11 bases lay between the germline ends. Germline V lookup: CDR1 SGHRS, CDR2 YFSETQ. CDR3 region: CASSLESGEQETQYF. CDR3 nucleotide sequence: TGCGCCAGCAGCTTGGAGTCGGGGGAACAAGAGACCCAGTACTTC.

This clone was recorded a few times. The CDR3 loop reads CASSPDPRQGLGGNTIYF. CDR3 nucleotides: TGTGCCAGCAGCCCCGATCCTCGACAGGGCTTAGGTGGAAACACCATATATTTT. The genes are TRBV9 and TRBJ1-3; 7 nucleotides line up with TRBD1. The CDR3 has 18 residues. Per the germline V gene, CDR1 is SGDLS and CDR2 is YYNGEE. V shed 4 bases and J 3 bases; nucleotides not matched to a gene: 16.

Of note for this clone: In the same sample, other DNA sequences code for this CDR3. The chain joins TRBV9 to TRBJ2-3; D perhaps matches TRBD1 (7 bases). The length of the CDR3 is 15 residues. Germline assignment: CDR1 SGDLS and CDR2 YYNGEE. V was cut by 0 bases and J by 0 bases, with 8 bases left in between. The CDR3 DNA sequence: TGTGCCAGCAGCGTAGCAGGGGGGAGCACAGATACGCAGTATTTT. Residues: CASSVAGGSTDTQYF.

The CDR3 protein is CAISEGTGGNQPQHF. In nucleotides, the CDR3 is TGTGCCATCAGTGAGGGGACAGGGGGCAATCAGCCCCAGCATTTT. The rearrangement uses TRBV10-3 and TRBJ1-5, with 10 bases lining up with TRBD1. Germline V lookup: CDR1 ENHRY, CDR2 SYGVKD. V was clipped by 2 bases and J by 2 bases; unmatched bases: 0. The CDR3 runs to 15 residues.

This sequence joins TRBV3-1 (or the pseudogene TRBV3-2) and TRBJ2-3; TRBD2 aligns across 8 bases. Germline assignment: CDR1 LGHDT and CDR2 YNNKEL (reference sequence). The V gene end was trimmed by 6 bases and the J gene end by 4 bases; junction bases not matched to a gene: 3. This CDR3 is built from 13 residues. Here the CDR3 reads CASSRGGADTQYF. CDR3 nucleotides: TGTGCCAGCAGTCGGGGGGGGGCAGATACGCAGTATTTT.

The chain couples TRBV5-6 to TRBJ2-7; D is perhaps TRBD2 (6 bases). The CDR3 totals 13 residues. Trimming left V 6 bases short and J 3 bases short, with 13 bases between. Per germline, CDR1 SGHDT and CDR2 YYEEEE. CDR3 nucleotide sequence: TGTGCCAGCACTGAGGCCGGGAGCTACGAGCAGTACGTC. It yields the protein CASTEAGSYEQYV.

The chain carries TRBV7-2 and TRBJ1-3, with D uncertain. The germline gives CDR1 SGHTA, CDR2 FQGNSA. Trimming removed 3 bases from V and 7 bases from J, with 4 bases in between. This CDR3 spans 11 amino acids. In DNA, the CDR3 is TGTGCCAGCAGCTTCGAGAACACCATATATTTT. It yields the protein CASSFENTIYF.

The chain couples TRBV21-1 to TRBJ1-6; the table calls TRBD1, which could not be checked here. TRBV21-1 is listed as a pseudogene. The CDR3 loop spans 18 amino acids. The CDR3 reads CASSRQGAHLLNNSPLHF. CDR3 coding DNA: TGTGCCAGCAGCAGACAGGGAGCGCACCTTTTAAATAATTCACCCCTCCACTTT.

The CDR3 region is CASSLGHQSGELFF. In DNA, the CDR3 is TGTGCCAGCAGCCTAGGACATCAGTCCGGGGAGCTGTTTTTT. The gene calls are TRBV7-9 and TRBJ2-2; TRBD1 might be the D (5 bases). The CDR3 runs to 14 residues. Germline V lookup: CDR1 SEHNR, CDR2 FQNEAQ (reference sequence). The V end lost 5 bases, the J end lost 6 bases, and 13 bases lay between the germline ends.

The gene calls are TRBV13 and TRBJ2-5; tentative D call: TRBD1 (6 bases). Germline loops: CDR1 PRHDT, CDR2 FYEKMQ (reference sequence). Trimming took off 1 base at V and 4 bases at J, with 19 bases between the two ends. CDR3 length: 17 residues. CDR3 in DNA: TGTGCCAGCAGCTTAGTCGGCGCGGCAGGGGATGGAGAGACCCAGTACTTC. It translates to CASSLVGAAGDGETQYF.

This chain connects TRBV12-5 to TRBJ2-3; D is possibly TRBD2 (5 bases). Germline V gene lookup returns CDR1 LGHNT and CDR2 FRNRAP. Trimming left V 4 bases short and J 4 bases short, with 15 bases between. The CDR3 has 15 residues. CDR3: CASGSTLVMSDTQYF. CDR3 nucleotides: TGTGCTAGTGGTTCCACACTAGTCATGTCAGATACGCAGTATTTT.

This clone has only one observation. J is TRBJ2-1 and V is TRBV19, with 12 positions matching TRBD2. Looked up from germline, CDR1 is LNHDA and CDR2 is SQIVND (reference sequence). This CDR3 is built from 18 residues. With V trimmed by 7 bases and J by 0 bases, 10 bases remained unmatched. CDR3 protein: CASTPLAGGPSSYNEQFF. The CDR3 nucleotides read TGTGCCAGTACCCCACTAGCGGGGGGACCTAGCTCCTACAATGAGCAGTTCTTC.

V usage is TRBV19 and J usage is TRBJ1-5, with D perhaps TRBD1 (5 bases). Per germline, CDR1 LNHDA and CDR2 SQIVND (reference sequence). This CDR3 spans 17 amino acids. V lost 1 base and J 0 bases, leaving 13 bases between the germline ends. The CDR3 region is CASSIVGGEYSNQPQHF. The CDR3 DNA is TGTGCCAGTAGTATAGTGGGGGGAGAGTATAGCAATCAGCCCCAGCATTTT.

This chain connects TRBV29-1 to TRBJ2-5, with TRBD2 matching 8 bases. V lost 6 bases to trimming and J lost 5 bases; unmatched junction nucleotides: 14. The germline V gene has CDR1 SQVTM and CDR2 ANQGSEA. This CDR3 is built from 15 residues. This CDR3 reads CSVPGGGTLWETQYF. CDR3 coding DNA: TGCAGCGTCCCCGGGGGGGGGACACTGTGGGAGACCCAGTACTTC.

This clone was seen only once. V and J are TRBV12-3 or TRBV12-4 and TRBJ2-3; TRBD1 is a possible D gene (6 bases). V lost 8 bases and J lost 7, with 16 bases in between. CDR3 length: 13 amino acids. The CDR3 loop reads CASGRKGTHTQYF. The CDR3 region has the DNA TGTGCCAGCGGCCGAAAGGGGACACATACGCAGTATTTT.

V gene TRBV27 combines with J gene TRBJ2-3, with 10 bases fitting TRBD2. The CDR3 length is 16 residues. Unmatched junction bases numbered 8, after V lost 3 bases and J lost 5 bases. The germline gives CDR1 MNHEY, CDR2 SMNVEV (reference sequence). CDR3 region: CASSFQGSGGLDTQYF. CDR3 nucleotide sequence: TGTGCCAGCAGTTTCCAGGGTAGCGGGGGGTTAGATACGCAGTATTTT.

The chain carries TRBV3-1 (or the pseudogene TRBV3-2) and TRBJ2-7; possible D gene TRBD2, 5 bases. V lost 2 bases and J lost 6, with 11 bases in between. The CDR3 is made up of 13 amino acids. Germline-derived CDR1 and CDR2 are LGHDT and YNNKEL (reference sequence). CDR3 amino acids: CASSQSTSREQYV. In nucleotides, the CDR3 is TGTGCCAGCAGCCAATCAACTAGTCGCGAGCAGTACGTC.

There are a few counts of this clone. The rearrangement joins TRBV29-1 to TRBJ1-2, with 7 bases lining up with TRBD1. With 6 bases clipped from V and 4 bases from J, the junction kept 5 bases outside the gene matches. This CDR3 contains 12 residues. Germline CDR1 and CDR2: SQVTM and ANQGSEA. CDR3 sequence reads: CSVGTAVYGYTF. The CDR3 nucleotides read TGCAGCGTAGGGACAGCAGTCTATGGCTACACCTTC.

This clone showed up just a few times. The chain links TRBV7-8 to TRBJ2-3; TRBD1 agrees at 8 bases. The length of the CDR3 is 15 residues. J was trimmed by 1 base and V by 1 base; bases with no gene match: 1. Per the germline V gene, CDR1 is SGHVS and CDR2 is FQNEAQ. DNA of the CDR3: TGTGCCAGCAGCTTAGTGACAGGGGGCACAGATACGCAGTATTTT. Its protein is CASSLVTGGTDTQYF.

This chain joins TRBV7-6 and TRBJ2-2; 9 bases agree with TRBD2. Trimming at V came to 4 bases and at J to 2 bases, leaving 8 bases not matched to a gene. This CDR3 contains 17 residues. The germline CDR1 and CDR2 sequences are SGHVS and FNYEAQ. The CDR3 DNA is TGTGCCAGCAGCTCTACAAGCGGGGGGCCCAACACCGGGGAGCTGTTTTTT. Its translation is CASSSTSGGPNTGELFF.

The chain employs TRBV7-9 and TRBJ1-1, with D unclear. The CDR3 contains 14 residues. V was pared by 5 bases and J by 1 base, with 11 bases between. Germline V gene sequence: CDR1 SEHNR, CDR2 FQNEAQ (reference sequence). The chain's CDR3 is CASSPEGTNTEAFF. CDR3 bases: TGTGCCAGCAGCCCAGAGGGAACGAACACTGAAGCTTTCTTT.

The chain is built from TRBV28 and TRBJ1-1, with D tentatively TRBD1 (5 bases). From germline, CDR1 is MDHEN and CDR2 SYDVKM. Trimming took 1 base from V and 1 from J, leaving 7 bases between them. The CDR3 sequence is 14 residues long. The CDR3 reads CASSLYDRNTEAFF. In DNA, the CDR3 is TGTGCCAGCAGTTTATACGACAGGAACACTGAAGCTTTCTTT.

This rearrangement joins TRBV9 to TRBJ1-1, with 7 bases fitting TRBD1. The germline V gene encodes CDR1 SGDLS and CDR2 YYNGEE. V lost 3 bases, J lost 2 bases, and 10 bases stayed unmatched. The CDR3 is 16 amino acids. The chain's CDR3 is CASSGRQGPINTEAFF. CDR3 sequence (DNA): TGTGCCAGCAGCGGACGACAGGGCCCAATTAACACTGAAGCTTTCTTT.

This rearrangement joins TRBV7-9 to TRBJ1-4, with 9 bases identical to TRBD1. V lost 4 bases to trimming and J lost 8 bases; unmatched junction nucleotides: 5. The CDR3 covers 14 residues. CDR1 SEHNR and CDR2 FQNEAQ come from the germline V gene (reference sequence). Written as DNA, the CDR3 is TGTGCCAGCAGCTACGGACAGGGGAACGAAAAACTGTTTTTT. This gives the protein CASSYGQGNEKLFF.